These T cell receptor beta chains were read from a single sample in a study of cytomegalovirus exposure and HLA in healthy donors. The data were produced by immunoSEQ multiplex PCR, yet TCRdb's version contains in-frame clones alone and is incomplete. The repertoire holds under 150,000 clones, with around 80% as singletons. Sequencing used PBMCs. These receptors were collected from a woman aged 40 to 50 in good health and CMV-seropositive. Both conserved end residues are part of each CDR3.

TRBV28	TRBJ1-5	CASSLPAGTQPQHF
TRBV9	TRBJ2-1	CASSTRDRGRNEQFF
TRBV7-9	TRBJ1-1	CSSSVLAQGPPWNTEAFF
TRBV11-2	TRBJ2-2	CASLEGGRLYTGELFF
TRBV27	TRBJ1-4	CASSLSRQNNEKLFF
TRBV7-6	TRBJ1-2	CASSPVTTGFYTF
TRBV6-5	TRBJ1-5	CASSVAGGSQPQHF
TRBV7-6	TRBJ1-3	CASSPGLISGNTIYF
TRBV6-1	TRBJ2-5	CASSETGTQYF
TRBV25-1	TRBJ2-6	CASSEFSGAGANVLTF
TRBV4-1	TRBJ1-2	CASSQGQVVNYGYTF
TRBV27	TRBJ2-5	CASTPGPGETQYF
TRBV5-1	TRBJ2-5	CASSLNLAGDQETQYF
TRBV4-2	TRBJ2-1	CASSQESELAMNEQFF
TRBV4-3	TRBJ1-1	CASRTGTGGFLDTEAFF
TRBV7-9	TRBJ2-7	CASSGDRGPEQYF
TRBV28	TRBJ1-1	CASSLKRWNTEAFF
TRBV28	TRBJ1-3	CASSPQAGGNTIYF
TRBV30	TRBJ2-1	CAWSPTAPSYNEQFF
TRBV27	TRBJ2-2	CASSLWAGNTGELFF
TRBV10-3	TRBJ2-1	CAISGLAGGGYNEQFF
TRBV5-4	TRBJ2-7	CASSQGLRKDEQYF
TRBV7-9	TRBJ1-1	CASSLGGRVMNTEAFF
TRBV4-3	TRBJ2-1	CASSQIAGGMNEQFF
TRBV4-3	TRBJ1-5	CASSQTTGFSNQPQHF
TRBV28	TRBJ2-7	CASSFGQRDEQYF
TRBV5-1	TRBJ1-6	CASSLAGTGGLNSPLHF
TRBV21-1	TRBJ1-5	CASSKGDTNRSNQPQHF
TRBV28	TRBJ2-2	CASSQDSLGTGELFF
TRBV29-1	TRBJ2-5	CSAGPGVETQYF
TRBV6-1	-	CASSLGQGYEQYF
TRBV28	TRBJ2-3	CASSHYSTDTQYF
TRBV30	TRBJ2-7	CAWTLAGERGGEQYF